This T cell receptor (beta chain) was documented in a study of a mutant IDH1 vaccine in newly diagnosed glioma. Study as a whole: Treatment recipients were 62.5% male and around 40% female, and their mean age was around 40 years. Prior therapy was radiotherapy, temozolomide, or both; most received both. It was at week 35 that visit V12 occurred, and at week 47 that visit V13 did.

Specified time point: week 47, end of study. The investigators gave 300 ug of mutant IDH1 20-mer peptide in each vaccine dose, together with topical imiquimod. Trimming cost V 0 bases and J 0 bases, with 9 bases left between them. The CDR3 sequence is 15 residues long. Germline CDR1 MGHRA, CDR2 YSYEKL. A remark on this clone: The antigen is unknown.

The study, taken as a whole, reports: Of the patients, more than 80% had vaccine-induced immune responses.

Assay: immunoSEQ multiplex PCR; the TCRdb copy retains only in-frame clones and omits some. The sample consists of 50,000 to 70,000 clones, about four fifths of them appearing once. Sequences were derived from PBMCs, sampled from a glioma patient whose treatment included an IDH1 peptide vaccine. This chain uses TRBV4-1 with TRBJ2-7; D is ambiguous. This clonotype originated in a woman aged 45-59 years with glioma. This CDR3 reads CASSQEGHSSYEQYF. In DNA form, the CDR3 reads TGCGCCAGCAGCCAAGAAGGGCACAGCTCCTACGAGCAGTACTTC.